This T cell receptor beta chain emerged from a study of molecular identifiers for immune sequencing clone quantification. Study results and caveats: One cell's worth of spiked Jurkat TCR RNA was reportedly detectable among one million naive cells.

This clonotype was detected many times. Its antigen remains unidentified. TCRdb reanalysed the PCR reads using MiXCR and keeps one entry per CDR3 protein. The data hold some 93,000 distinct CDR3 sequences, with 21% observed a single time. CDR3 length equals 13 residues. Per the germline V gene, CDR1 is SGHVS and CDR2 is FQNEAQ. V lost 4 bases, J lost 1 base, and 6 bases lay in between. This TCR came from a human donor in good health. Some libraries in this study had Jurkat cell RNA spiked in. The V and J genes are TRBV7-8 and TRBJ2-3, with D tentatively TRBD1 (5 bases). Material for sequencing was naive CD8+ T cells from blood, with Jurkat cell RNA spiked in. The sample's subset: FACS-sorted CD8+CD4-CCR7+CD45RA+ naive T cells. Here the CDR3 reads CASSWGRTDTQYF. CDR3 DNA sequence: TGTGCCAGCAGCTGGGGCCGCACAGATACGCAGTATTTT.